Listed here are 20 T cell receptor beta chains from one sample, sequenced in a study of T cell changes during pregnancy in multiple sclerosis. Using immunoSEQ multiplex PCR, the repertoire was profiled, and TCRdb retains in-frame clones only, with some absent. This table has approximately 60,000 clones, just over 90% appearing once. The material sequenced was CD4+ T cells from peripheral blood mononuclear cells, taken in the second trimester of pregnancy. The receptors come from a female donor with multiple sclerosis, enrolled in a pregnancy study.

The chain recombines TRBV28 with TRBJ1-5, with TRBD1 matching 9 bases. With V trimmed by 6 bases and J by 6 bases, 15 bases remained unmatched. The CDR3 length is 17 residues. CDR1 and CDR2 from the germline V gene are MDHEN and SYDVKM. The CDR3 spells CASRGILGTGNSQPQHF. The DNA for the CDR3 is TGTGCCAGCAGGGGGATACTAGGGACAGGGAACAGTCAGCCCCAGCATTTT.

A few counts support this clone. The rearrangement uses TRBV30 and TRBJ1-1; the D is unclear. This CDR3 contains 12 residues. The germline V gene has CDR1 GTSNPN and CDR2 SVGIG (reference sequence). V dropped 5 bases and J dropped 8 bases, with 15 bases sitting between them. CDR3 sequence (DNA): TGTGCCTGGCTGCGGATAGGAACCGAAGCTTTCTTT. As protein: CAWLRIGTEAFF.

The CDR3 DNA is TGTGCCAGCAGCCGGACAGGGCTCCCTGGAAACACCATATATTTT. This sequence encodes CASSRTGLPGNTIYF. This chain uses TRBV5-6 with TRBJ1-3, with 8 bases lining up with TRBD1. This CDR3 comprises 15 residues. V gave up 4 bases and J gave up 2 bases; unmatched junction bases: 5. Germline V gene lookup returns CDR1 SGHDT and CDR2 YYEEEE. The full variable domain, completed using reference TRBV5-6 and TRBJ1-3, is DAGVTQSPTHLIKTRGQQVTLRCSPKSGHDTVSWYQQALGQGPQFIFQYYEEEERQRGNFPDRFSGHQFPNYSSELNVNALLLGDSALYLCASSRTGLPGNTIYFGEGSWLTVV.

The J gene is TRBJ2-1, the V gene TRBV19, with D unclear. Germline lookup yields CDR1 LNHDA and CDR2 SQIVND (reference sequence). Trimming pared 0 bases from V and 2 bases from J, leaving 8 bases between. The length of the CDR3 is 15 residues. The CDR3 here is CASSIDPAPYNEQFF. CDR3 sequence (DNA): TGTGCCAGTAGTATAGATCCAGCGCCCTACAATGAGCAGTTCTTC. Full variable domain (outside the CDR3, taken from reference TRBV19 and TRBJ2-1): DGGITQSPKYLFRKEGQNVTLSCEQNLNHDAMYWYRQDPGQGLRLIYYSQIVNDFQKGDIAEGYSVSREKKESFPLTVTSAQKNPTAFYLCASSIDPAPYNEQFFGPGTRLTVL.

V is TRBV19 and J is TRBJ2-7, with 8 bases matching TRBD1. The CDR3 length is 15 residues. The germline CDR1 and CDR2 sequences are LNHDA and SQIVND (reference sequence). With V trimmed by 4 bases and J by 3 bases, 8 bases remained unmatched. The CDR3 coding sequence is TGTGCCAGTAGTAATGGGCCGACAGGGGACTACGAGCAGTACTTC. Translation: CASSNGPTGDYEQYF.

V and J are TRBV29-1 and TRBJ1-2, with 7 bases aligning to TRBD1. Germline CDR1 is SQVTM and CDR2 is ANQGSEA. CDR3 length: 14 residues. The V and J ends lost 2 bases and 2 bases, in that order; junction bases with no gene match: 5. The CDR3 spells CSVEKGARNYGYTF. CDR3 nucleotide sequence: TGCAGCGTTGAAAAGGGGGCGCGGAACTATGGCTACACCTTC.

V gene TRBV5-4 combines with J gene TRBJ2-5, with TRBD2 matching 8 bases. CDR1 and CDR2 from the germline V gene are SGHNT and YYREEE (reference sequence). Germline trimming cut 4 bases from V and 4 bases from J; bases unmatched to any gene: 12. The CDR3 has 16 amino acids. CDR3 nucleotide sequence: TGTGCCAGCAGCGCACTAGCGGCGGGGCCGGGAGAGACCCAGTACTTC. This gives the protein CASSALAAGPGETQYF.

This rearrangement joins TRBV7-3 to TRBJ2-2; TRBD1 agrees at 8 bases. V was pared by 0 bases and J by 0 bases, with 0 bases of the junction left unmatched. CDR1 and CDR2 (germline): SGHTA, FQGTGA. CDR3 size: 16 residues. As DNA, the CDR3 is TGTGCCAGCAGCTTAACGGGACAGGCGAACACCGGGGAGCTGTTTTTT. Its translation: CASSLTGQANTGELFF.

The V gene is TRBV2, the J gene TRBJ2-7, with 11 nucleotides matching TRBD2. CDR1 is SNHLY and CDR2 is FYNNEI in the germline V gene. Trimming took 6 bases from V and 4 from J; bases not matched to a gene: 11. This CDR3 spans 16 amino acids. The CDR3: CASRHPGLAADYEQYF. The CDR3 bases are TGTGCCAGCAGACATCCGGGACTAGCGGCGGATTACGAGCAGTACTTC.

The rearrangement links TRBV27 to TRBJ1-2; tentative D call: TRBD1 (5 bases). V dropped 6 bases and J dropped 7 bases, with 18 bases sitting between them. This CDR3 has 14 residues. From germline, CDR1 is MNHEY and CDR2 SMNVEV (reference sequence). CDR3 region: CASRFSGDRGGYTF. The DNA of the CDR3 is TGTGCCAGCAGATTCAGCGGGGACCGTGGTGGCTACACCTTC.

The V call is TRBV19, the J call TRBJ1-1; TRBD1 might be the D (5 bases). CDR1 is LNHDA and CDR2 is SQIVND in the germline V gene (reference sequence). Between the trimmed V and J ends, which lost 4 bases and 1 base, there was a span of 16 bases. The CDR3 runs 16 residues. CDR3 residues: CASSTLTVRQNTEAFF. The DNA for the CDR3 is TGTGCCAGTAGTACTCTGACAGTTAGACAGAACACTGAAGCTTTCTTT.

The V call is TRBV2, the J call TRBJ1-1; the match to TRBD1 covers 9 bases. This CDR3 contains 14 residues. The V and J ends lost 7 bases and 6 bases, in that order; junction bases with no gene match: 9. Germline lookup yields CDR1 SNHLY and CDR2 FYNNEI. The CDR3, as DNA: TGTGCCAGCAACCCACAGGGGGCTCTCGCTGAAGCTTTCTTT. Translation gives CASNPQGALAEAFF. The whole variable domain, filled in from reference TRBV2 and TRBJ1-1, reads EPEVTQTPSHQVTQMGQEVILRCVPISNHLYFYWYRQILGQKVEFLVSFYNNEISEKSEIFDDQFSVERPDGSNFTLKIRSTKLEDSAMYFCASNPQGALAEAFFGQGTRLTVV.

The V call is TRBV5-4, the J call TRBJ2-7; TRBD1 matches at 12 bases. This CDR3 contains 15 residues. V dropped 4 bases and J dropped 4; count of bases not matched to a gene: 6. The germline CDR1 and CDR2 sequences are SGHNT and YYREEE (reference sequence). In DNA form, the CDR3 reads TGTGCCAGCAGCCTACGGGGACAGGGGGCTTACGAGCAGTACTTC. Amino acid sequence: CASSLRGQGAYEQYF.

This clone was picked up one time. The J gene is TRBJ2-2, the V gene TRBV7-9, with 10 bases that match TRBD1. Trimming at V came to 5 bases and at J to 3 bases, leaving 6 bases not matched to a gene. This CDR3 has 16 amino acids. CDR1 is SEHNR, CDR2 FQNEAQ, per germline (reference sequence). The CDR3 spells CASSLDRGADTGELFF. The CDR3 coding sequence is TGTGCCAGCAGCCTGGACAGGGGGGCGGACACCGGGGAGCTGTTTTTT.

The CDR3 DNA sequence: TGTGCCTGGAGAAGGACAGGCGTTACCTATGAGCAGTTCTTC. This encodes CAWRRTGVTYEQFF. V usage is TRBV30 and J usage is TRBJ2-1; 7 bases map to TRBD1. The ends lost 3 bases at V and 8 bases at J; junction bases unmatched: 10. The CDR3 covers 14 residues. Germline CDR1 reads GTSNPN; CDR2 reads SVGIG (reference sequence).

The chain joins TRBV5-1 to TRBJ1-5; D gene uncertain. V lost 4 bases, J lost 6 bases, and 20 bases lay in between. From germline, CDR1 is SGHRS and CDR2 YFSETQ. The CDR3 spans 16 residues. CDR3 sequence reads: CASSPAPGRTGQPQHF. For the CDR3, the DNA is TGCGCCAGCAGCCCCGCGCCCGGGAGGACGGGTCAGCCCCAGCATTTT.

In regard to this clone: Other DNA sequences of this sample code for an identical CDR3. The chain couples TRBV2 to TRBJ2-1, with 13 bases identical to TRBD2. This CDR3 spans 17 amino acids. Germline CDR1 is SNHLY and CDR2 is FYNNEI. Unmatched junction bases numbered 8, after V lost 5 bases and J lost 4 bases. CDR3 sequence: CASSYSGLAGVYNEQFF. Written as DNA, the CDR3 is TGTGCCAGCAGTTACAGCGGACTAGCGGGAGTTTACAATGAGCAGTTCTTC.

This clone appeared a single time. The chain links TRBV7-9 to TRBJ1-2, with TRBD1 matching over 12 bases. The CDR3 is 17 residues long. Germline V gives CDR1 SEHNR, CDR2 FQNEAQ (reference sequence). The V and J ends lost 5 bases and 7 bases, in that order; junction bases with no gene match: 14. In DNA form, the CDR3 reads TGTGCCAGCAGCGTAAGATCGGGACAGGGGGCCTCTTTTGGCTACACCTTC. It is translated as CASSVRSGQGASFGYTF.

This chain links TRBV5-4 with TRBJ2-3; 9 bases line up with TRBD1. This CDR3 is 15 amino acids long. Per the germline V gene, CDR1 is SGHNT and CDR2 is YYREEE (reference sequence). V lost 2 bases and J lost 5; bases outside the gene matches: 6. The CDR3 bases are TGTGCCAGCAGCTTTGAGGGACAGGGAGGAGATACGCAGTATTTT. It yields the protein CASSFEGQGGDTQYF.

About this clone: This sample includes further DNA sequences coding for the same CDR3. The chain has TRBV30 and TRBJ1-1, with D perhaps matching TRBD1 (6 bases). This CDR3 has 14 amino acids. Looked up from germline, CDR1 is GTSNPN and CDR2 is SVGIG (reference sequence). V was pared by 2 bases and J by 5 bases, with 15 bases between. In nucleotides, the CDR3 is TGTGCCTGGAGTAAGGGACACCAGAATACTGAAGCTTTCTTT. Translating it yields CAWSKGHQNTEAFF. Full variable domain (remainder filled in from reference TRBV30 and TRBJ1-1): SQTIHQWPATLVQPVGSPLSLECTVEGTSNPNLYWYRQAAGRGLQLLFYSVGIGQISSEVPQNLSASRPQDRQFILSSKKLLLSDSGFYLCAWSKGHQNTEAFFGQGTRLTVV.